The source of this T cell receptor (beta chain) is a study of regulatory T cells in long-lasting Graves disease. Study-level results: Lower TCR diversity characterized persistent Graves' patients relative to newly diagnosed patients.

Through Arm-PCR of CDR3 regions and iRepertoire HTBI primers, TCR beta libraries were built. TCRdb used MiXCR to reprocess the multiplex PCR reads, holding one entry per CDR3 protein. Of 320,000 or so distinct CDR3 sequences listed, 15% to 20% are singletons. This CDR3 is 16 amino acids long. Germline V CDR1 and CDR2: SGHRS, YFSETQ. Losses at the gene ends were 4 bases for V and 0 bases for J; bases not matched to a gene: 4. In its sample, this clonotype was seen a few times. Its antigen is undetermined. Time point indicated: newly diagnosed GD, antithyroid drugs for less than 3 months. Extracted RNA from PBMCs served as the source of the TCR library.

The sample was peripheral blood mononuclear cells (PBMCs), taken at new diagnosis, from a patient treated with antithyroid drugs. The chain recombines TRBV5-1 with TRBJ2-6, with 7 bases aligning to TRBD1. The receptor was isolated from a female donor with Graves disease. In DNA, the CDR3 is TGCGCCAGCAGCCCGGGACAGTTCTCTGGGGCCAACGTCCTGACTTTC. Protein product: CASSPGQFSGANVLTF.